A single sample gave rise to the 26 T cell receptor beta chains below, sequenced in a study of blood T cells in healthy people across ages. A second PCR of 7 to 11 cycles used a sample-barcoded 5' primer and a J-beta primer mix. Each CDR3 protein is one row after TCRdb ran MiXCR on the 5' RACE reads. The sample contains 1.5 million to 2 million distinct CDR3 sequences, approximately 28% of which appear only once. The sequenced sample was blood. These receptors all stem from a young woman in good health.

The table lists this clonotype with a few counts. This chain joins TRBV4-3 and TRBJ1-2; D might be TRBD1 (5 bases). Germline values: CDR1 LGHNA, CDR2 YSLEER. V was pared by 2 bases and J by 7 bases, with 26 bases between. This CDR3 contains 18 residues. CDR3 amino acids: CASSQKGRPAGELGGYTF. The CDR3 coding sequence is TGCGCCAGCAGCCAAAAGGGAAGGCCGGCGGGGGAATTAGGTGGCTACACCTTC.

This clonotype was found once. A read error may account for a junction end that differs from germline. Written as DNA, the CDR3 is TGTGCCAGCAGACCCGACAGCTCTGGGGCCGACGTCCTGACTTTC. This sequence encodes CASRPDSSGADVLTF. The V call is TRBV6-6, the J call TRBJ2-6, with D perhaps matching TRBD1 (5 bases). The V gene's germline CDR1 is MNHNY and CDR2 SVGAGI (reference sequence). The length of the CDR3 is 15 residues.

This clonotype was counted ten times or more. This sequence joins TRBV5-6 and TRBJ2-5, with D hard to call. The V end was cut by 3 bases, the J end by 1 base, with 16 bases between. Germline values: CDR1 SGHDT, CDR2 YYEEEE. The CDR3 spans 16 residues. CDR3 in amino acids: CASSSVLVGFQETQYF. CDR3 nucleotide sequence: TGTGCCAGCAGCTCTGTCCTCGTCGGGTTCCAAGAGACCCAGTACTTC.

This clonotype was detected a few times. The rearrangement uses TRBV24-1 and TRBJ2-6, with TRBD2 matching over 8 bases. CDR3 length equals 18 residues. Germline trimming cut 4 bases from V and 0 bases from J; bases unmatched to any gene: 7. The germline CDR1 and CDR2 sequences are KGHDR and SFDVKD. The chain's CDR3 is CATSDSGLAVSGANVLTF. CDR3 DNA: TGTGCCACCAGTGACTCAGGACTAGCCGTCTCTGGGGCCAACGTCCTGACTTTC.

This clonotype has ten or more counts. The gene calls are TRBV20-1 and TRBJ2-1; TRBD2 agrees at 9 bases. The CDR3 covers 15 residues. CDR1 is DFQATT, CDR2 SNEGSKA, per germline (reference sequence). J was trimmed by 2 bases and V by 3 bases; bases with no gene match: 5. In DNA form, the CDR3 reads TGCAGTGCTAGTCAGACTAGCGGCACCTACAATGAGCAGTTCTTC. This gives the protein CSASQTSGTYNEQFF.

This clonotype was detected many times. The CDR3 is CASSAGLAGGRSSYNEQFF. For the CDR3, the DNA is TGTGCCAGCAGTGCGGGACTAGCGGGGGGCCGTAGCTCCTACAATGAGCAGTTCTTC. The V and J genes are TRBV12-3 or TRBV12-4 and TRBJ2-1; 15 bases agree with TRBD2. CDR3 length: 19 amino acids. J was trimmed by 0 bases and V by 5 bases; bases with no gene match: 8.

This clonotype was found a few times. The rearrangement links TRBV24-1 to TRBJ2-3; 9 bases align to TRBD2. The germline CDR1 and CDR2 sequences are KGHDR and SFDVKD. This CDR3 has 18 residues. V was clipped by 1 base and J by 5 bases; unmatched bases: 12. The CDR3: CATSDLPGLASLKDTQYF. The CDR3 DNA sequence: TGTGCCACCAGTGATTTACCCGGACTAGCGTCATTAAAAGATACGCAGTATTTT.

The chain links TRBV7-6 to TRBJ1-6, with D unresolved. The CDR3 runs 13 residues. Germline-derived CDR1 and CDR2 are SGHVS and FNYEAQ. Trimming cost V 6 bases and J 6 bases, with 9 bases left between them. CDR3 DNA sequence: TGTGCCAGCAGGGGAAACTTTAATTCACCCCTCCACTTT. It yields the protein CASRGNFNSPLHF.

The chain carries TRBV20-1 and TRBJ2-3; 7 bases line up with TRBD1. Germline assignment: CDR1 DFQATT and CDR2 SNEGSKA (reference sequence). After removal of 0 bases from V and 5 bases from J, the junction contained 8 bases not matched to a gene. This CDR3 has 15 amino acids. The CDR3 loop is CSARDLEGAGDTQYF. As DNA, the CDR3 is TGCAGTGCTAGAGATTTAGAGGGGGCGGGAGATACGCAGTATTTT.

In this sample, this clonotype turned up a few times. The CDR3 is CASSTAGGNEQFF. Here the CDR3 DNA reads TGTGCCAGCAGCACAGCAGGGGGCAATGAGCAGTTCTTC. The J gene is TRBJ2-1, the V gene TRBV7-2, with 7 positions matching TRBD1. The V gene's germline CDR1 is SGHTA and CDR2 FQGNSA. V trimming: 5 bases; J trimming: 6 bases; junction bases outside the gene matches: 4. The CDR3 runs 13 residues.

This clonotype has ten or more counts. The chain is built from TRBV6-5 and TRBJ2-1, with D perhaps given as TRBD1 or TRBD2 (6 bases each). In germline, CDR1 is MNHEY, CDR2 SVGAGI. The CDR3 spans 15 residues. Between the trimmed V and J ends, which lost 6 bases and 10 bases, there was a span of 22 bases. CDR3: CASRPVRGRPWEQFF. The CDR3 nucleotides are TGTGCCAGCAGACCGGTCCGGGGGCGACCATGGGAGCAGTTCTTC.

This clonotype was found a few times. The V call is TRBV7-2, the J call TRBJ1-2; tentative D call: TRBD1 (5 bases). V lost 1 base and J 5 bases, leaving 14 bases between the germline ends. The CDR3 totals 15 residues. The germline CDR1 and CDR2 sequences are SGHTA and FQGNSA. The chain's CDR3 is CASSLVEQGGYGYTF. The CDR3 nucleotides are TGTGCCAGCAGCTTAGTGGAGCAGGGAGGTTATGGCTACACCTTC. Filled out from reference TRBV7-2 and TRBJ1-2, the complete variable domain reads GAGVSQSPSNKVTEKGKDVELRCDPISGHTALYWYRQSLGQGLEFLIYFQGNSAPDKSGLPSDRFSAERTGGSVSTLTIQRTQQEDSAVYLCASSLVEQGGYGYTFGSGTRLTVV.

The rearrangement uses TRBV7-8 and TRBJ1-5; D is unclear. V lost 5 bases and J 3 bases, leaving 11 bases between the germline ends. The CDR3 extends over 14 amino acids. Looked up from germline, CDR1 is SGHVS and CDR2 is FQNEAQ. The CDR3 protein is CASSGAGFNQPQHF. CDR3 in DNA: TGTGCCAGCAGCGGTGCCGGGTTCAATCAGCCCCAGCATTTT.

This clonotype occurred many times. The chain joins TRBV27 to TRBJ2-5; maybe TRBD1 (6 bases). V lost 6 bases, J lost 1 base, and 12 bases lay in between. The CDR3 is 14 residues long. From germline, CDR1 is MNHEY and CDR2 SMNVEV (reference sequence). The CDR3 spells CASSPRGSQETQYF. CDR3 DNA sequence: TGTGCCAGCAGCCCAAGGGGGTCCCAAGAGACCCAGTACTTC.

A remark on this clonotype: This may arise from a read error, as a much more abundant clone is one base away. V gene TRBV7-6 combines with J gene TRBJ2-6, with no clear D. Trimming stripped 6 bases from V and 2 bases from J, with 8 bases between. Germline V gene sequence: CDR1 SGHVS, CDR2 FNYEAQ. The CDR3 loop spans 14 amino acids. The CDR3 loop reads CASSAEPGANVLTF. For the CDR3, the DNA is TGTGCCAGCAGTGCGGAACCTGGGGCCAACGTCCTGACTTTC.

The genes are TRBV2 and TRBJ2-5, with 7 bases that match TRBD2. V gave up 4 bases and J gave up 11 bases; unmatched junction bases: 7. CDR3 length: 12 amino acids. Per the germline V gene, CDR1 is SNHLY and CDR2 is FYNNEI. The CDR3 loop reads CASSASGGRQYF. The CDR3 bases are TGTGCCAGCAGTGCATCGGGGGGTCGACAGTACTTC.

This clonotype was recorded many times. The chain recombines TRBV11-2 with TRBJ1-2, with TRBD1 matching 10 bases. The trim removed 5 bases at V and 3 bases at J, leaving 6 bases unmatched. The germline V gene has CDR1 SGHAT and CDR2 FQNNGV. The CDR3 covers 15 residues. The CDR3 is CASSVGTGVDYGYTF. DNA of the CDR3: TGTGCCAGCAGCGTTGGGACAGGGGTGGACTATGGCTACACCTTC.

The V call is TRBV12-3 or TRBV12-4, the J call TRBJ2-2; TRBD1 or TRBD2 may be the D gene (5 bases each). This CDR3 has 16 amino acids. Trimming took off 2 bases at V and 1 base at J, with 11 bases between the two ends. CDR3 residues: CASSLTGRLNTGELFF. CDR3 nucleotide sequence: TGTGCCAGCAGTTTAACGGGACGTTTGAACACCGGGGAGCTGTTTTTT.

The chain joins TRBV28 to TRBJ2-3; TRBD2 matches at 12 bases. Trimming took 3 bases from V and 4 from J; bases not matched to a gene: 5. Germline CDR1 and CDR2: MDHEN and SYDVKM. The CDR3 loop spans 16 amino acids. The CDR3 bases are TGTGCCAGCAGTTTGTCTAGCGGGGGGGCCCCAGATACGCAGTATTTT. It is translated as CASSLSSGGAPDTQYF.

This clonotype appeared many times. V is TRBV7-9 and J is TRBJ2-7, with TRBD2 matching 7 bases. J gave up 5 bases and V 4 bases, and 2 bases lay outside the gene matches. The CDR3 runs 12 residues. The germline CDR1 and CDR2 sequences are SEHNR and FQNEAQ (reference sequence). The DNA for the CDR3 is TGTGCCAGCAGCTCCCTAGCGGACGAGCAGTACTTC. It specifies CASSSLADEQYF.

The chain links TRBV4-3 to TRBJ2-1; tentatively, D is TRBD2 (6 bases). Germline CDR1 is LGHNA and CDR2 is YSLEER. This CDR3 spans 13 amino acids. The V end lost 1 base, the J end lost 12 bases, and 13 bases lay between the germline ends. The DNA for the CDR3 is TGCGCCAGCAGCCAAGTTGGCCGGGACTTGCAGTTCTTC. Residues: CASSQVGRDLQFF.

This clonotype was counted only a few times. The chain employs TRBV7-2 and TRBJ2-1; D uncertain. Germline V gene lookup returns CDR1 SGHTA and CDR2 FQGNSA. Deletions cut 4 bases from V and 4 bases from J, with 8 bases between. This CDR3 is built from 13 residues. The CDR3 loop reads CASSSNRYNEQFF. CDR3 sequence (DNA): TGTGCCAGCAGCTCGAACCGGTACAATGAGCAGTTCTTC. Filled out from reference TRBV7-2 and TRBJ2-1, the complete variable domain reads GAGVSQSPSNKVTEKGKDVELRCDPISGHTALYWYRQSLGQGLEFLIYFQGNSAPDKSGLPSDRFSAERTGGSVSTLTIQRTQQEDSAVYLCASSSNRYNEQFFGPGTRLTVL.

There are many counts of this clonotype. CDR3 DNA: TGCAGCGTAGCTACAGGGTCCTATGGCTACACCTTC. It is translated as CSVATGSYGYTF. The rearrangement joins TRBV29-1 to TRBJ1-2; tentatively, D is TRBD1 (6 bases). V lost 6 bases and J 4 bases, leaving 12 bases between the germline ends. This CDR3 comprises 12 residues. CDR1 SQVTM and CDR2 ANQGSEA come from the germline V gene. Full variable domain (rest looked up from reference TRBV29-1 and TRBJ1-2): SAVISQKPSRDICQRGTSLTIQCQVDSQVTMMFWYRQQPGQSLTLIATANQGSEATYESGFVIDKFPISRPNLTFSTLTVSNMSPEDSSIYLCSVATGSYGYTFGSGTRLTVV.

V is TRBV20-1 and J is TRBJ2-5; D might be TRBD2 (5 bases). Germline V gene data show CDR1 as DFQATT and CDR2 as SNEGSKA (reference sequence). The CDR3 runs to 15 residues. Deletions cut 2 bases from V and 3 bases from J, with 16 bases between. CDR3 in DNA: TGCAGTGCTAGAAGTTTAACGGGAAGTAAAGAGACCCAGTACTTC. It specifies CSARSLTGSKETQYF.

The rearrangement joins TRBV5-1 to TRBJ2-2; D is unclear. V was clipped by 5 bases and J by 5 bases, with 13 bases between them. Germline lookup yields CDR1 SGHRS and CDR2 YFSETQ. There are 14 residues in the CDR3. The CDR3 nucleotides are TGCGCCAGCAGTCCGTCGGTGGAGACCGGGGAGCTGTTTTTT. It encodes CASSPSVETGELFF.

The chain carries TRBV25-1 and TRBJ2-7, with 7 bases matching TRBD1. Germline lookup yields CDR1 MGHDK and CDR2 SYGVNS. V dropped 3 bases and J dropped 1; count of bases not matched to a gene: 9. This CDR3 is 16 amino acids long. CDR3 region: CASSDTGAGPSYEQYF. CDR3 nucleotides: TGTGCCAGCAGTGATACAGGGGCAGGGCCTTCCTACGAGCAGTACTTC.